The 13 T cell receptor beta chains below were found in one sample sequenced in a study of blood T cell repertoires in COVID-19. TCRdb keeps only in-frame clones here, not all; method: immunoSEQ multiplex PCR. This repertoire shows 150,000 to 250,000 clones, roughly nine tenths found once; its top ten account for 2% to 2.5%. Sequences were obtained from PBMCs or T cells enriched from blood (not recorded which). Receptors originate from a woman aged 25 to 45 who had recovered from COVID-19.

This clone was observed a handful of times. The chain has TRBV29-1 and TRBJ1-1; weak D call: TRBD1 (5 bases). Germline V lookup: CDR1 SQVTM, CDR2 ANQGSEA. Trimming shortened V by 3 bases and J by 1 base, and 9 bases separated the two germline ends. CDR3 length: 13 residues. The CDR3 DNA reads TGCAGCGTTGACCCCACAGGGAACACTGAAGCTTTCTTT. Protein sequence: CSVDPTGNTEAFF.

As concerns this clone: The same CDR3 can be traced to other DNA sequences in this sample. The rearrangement links TRBV14 to TRBJ1-2, with D uncertain. Germline CDR1 reads SGHDN; CDR2 reads FVKESK. The CDR3 sequence is 12 residues long. With 1 base removed from V and 8 bases from J, the gap between germline ends came to 8 bases. The CDR3 DNA follows: TGTGCCAGCAGCCAAGGTGGCCGAGGCTACACCTTC. Its protein product is CASSQGGRGYTF.

This chain joins TRBV19 and TRBJ1-5; a weak D match, TRBD1 (6 bases). Per germline, CDR1 LNHDA and CDR2 SQIVND (reference sequence). Trimming pared 5 bases from V and 6 bases from J, leaving 17 bases between. This CDR3 is built from 15 residues. The CDR3 is CASSYTTGGSQPQHF. The DNA for the CDR3 is TGTGCCAGTAGTTATACGACAGGCGGAAGTCAGCCCCAGCATTTT.

This chain connects TRBV15 to TRBJ2-3, with D maybe TRBD2 (6 bases). Per the germline V gene, CDR1 is LNHNV and CDR2 is YYDKDF (reference sequence). The CDR3 extends over 16 amino acids. Trimming stripped 1 base from V and 1 base from J, with 12 bases between. The CDR3 reads CATSRVGGEGTDTQYF. CDR3 coding DNA: TGTGCCACCAGCAGAGTCGGCGGGGAGGGCACAGATACGCAGTATTTT. The variable domain in full, completed from reference TRBV15 and TRBJ2-3, reads DAMVIQNPRYQVTQFGKPVTLSCSQTLNHNVMYWYQQKSSQAPKLLFHYYDKDFNNEADTPDNFQSRRPNTSFCFLDIRSPGLGDTAMYLCATSRVGGEGTDTQYFGPGTRLTVL.

The CDR3: CASSLATSGGGETQYF. The DNA for the CDR3 is TGTGCCAGCAGCTTAGCGACTAGCGGAGGAGGAGAGACCCAGTACTTC. The V call is TRBV7-2, the J call TRBJ2-5; 9 bases map to TRBD2. Germline trimming cut 0 bases from V and 4 bases from J; bases unmatched to any gene: 6. Germline CDR1 and CDR2: SGHTA and FQGNSA. The CDR3 runs 16 residues.

The chain has TRBV7-9 and TRBJ2-7; D may be TRBD2 (6 bases). CDR1 and CDR2 (germline): SEHNR, FQNEAQ (reference sequence). V lost 5 bases, J lost 5 bases, and 19 bases lay in between. This CDR3 contains 15 residues. CDR3 amino acids: CASSEFRGMKNEQYF. CDR3 in DNA: TGTGCCAGCAGCGAATTTCGGGGGATGAAGAACGAGCAGTACTTC.

The gene calls are TRBV3-1 (or the pseudogene TRBV3-2) and TRBJ1-5; TRBD1 might be the D (5 bases). The CDR3 contains 17 residues. V dropped 2 bases and J dropped 5 bases, with 19 bases sitting between them. Germline CDR1 reads LGHDT; CDR2 reads YNNKEL (reference sequence). The CDR3 here is CASSQWLGEGGDQPQHF. CDR3 in DNA: TGTGCCAGCAGCCAATGGTTAGGGGAGGGAGGGGATCAGCCCCAGCATTTT.

About this clone itself: Germline and junction disagree at one end, which may indicate a read error. The genes are TRBV3-1 (or the pseudogene TRBV3-2) and TRBJ1-2; D is possibly TRBD1 (5 bases). Germline V gene lookup returns CDR1 LGHDT and CDR2 YNNKEL (reference sequence). The CDR3 totals 16 residues. DNA of the CDR3: TGTGCCAGCAGACAAGACGAATGGTCTGGGGGGTATGGCTACACCTTC. Encoded protein: CASRQDEWSGGYGYTF.

V is TRBV4-2 and J is TRBJ2-1; the match to TRBD1 covers 8 bases. V was pared by 4 bases and J by 6 bases, with 5 bases of the junction left unmatched. From germline, CDR1 is LGHNA and CDR2 YNFKEQ. The length of the CDR3 is 14 residues. The CDR3 here is CASSLNQGANEQFF. CDR3 coding DNA: TGTGCCAGCAGCCTTAATCAGGGGGCCAATGAGCAGTTCTTC.

This sequence joins TRBV4-3 and TRBJ1-2; 9 bases are shared with TRBD1. Trimming removed 5 bases from V and 7 bases from J; junction bases left unmatched: 11. CDR1 is LGHNA, CDR2 YSLEER, per germline. The CDR3 covers 15 residues. The CDR3: CASSGRDREATGYTF. The CDR3 DNA sequence: TGCGCCAGCAGCGGCCGGGACAGGGAGGCTACTGGCTACACCTTC.

V gene TRBV27 combines with J gene TRBJ2-1; the D gene is possibly TRBD2 (6 bases). The CDR3 contains 15 residues. V was pared by 3 bases and J by 3 bases, with 12 bases between. In germline, CDR1 is MNHEY, CDR2 SMNVEV (reference sequence). As DNA, the CDR3 is TGTGCCAGCAGTTTCCCGGGACTGAACTACAATGAGCAGTTCTTC. This gives the protein CASSFPGLNYNEQFF.

This clone was counted only a few times. The J gene is TRBJ1-5, the V gene TRBV10-1; 9 bases align to TRBD1. The CDR3 sequence is 18 residues long. CDR1 and CDR2 from the germline V gene are WNHNN and SYGVQD (reference sequence). Trimming cost V 4 bases and J 5 bases; bases outside gene matches: 15. The DNA of the CDR3 is TGCGCCAGCAGTGTCCGGGACAGGGAAGTATCACATTATCAGCCCCAGCATTTT. This sequence encodes CASSVRDREVSHYQPQHF.

This CDR3 is CASRSRGRHGYTF. DNA for the CDR3: TGTGCCAGCAGATCCAGGGGGCGCCATGGCTACACCTTC. The V and J genes are TRBV12-3 or TRBV12-4 and TRBJ1-2, with 8 bases identical to TRBD1. The CDR3 sequence is 13 residues long. The V gene end was trimmed by 6 bases and the J gene end by 6 bases; junction bases not matched to a gene: 6.